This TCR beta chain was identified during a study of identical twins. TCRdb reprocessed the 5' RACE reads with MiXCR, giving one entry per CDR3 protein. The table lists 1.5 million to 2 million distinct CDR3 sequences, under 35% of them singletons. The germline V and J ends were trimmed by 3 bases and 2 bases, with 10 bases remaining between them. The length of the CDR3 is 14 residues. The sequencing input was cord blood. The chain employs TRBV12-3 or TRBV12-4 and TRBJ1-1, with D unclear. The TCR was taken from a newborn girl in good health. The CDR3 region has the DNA TGTGCCAGCAGTTTGACCAGGACTAACACTGAAGCTTTCTTT. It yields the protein CASSLTRTNTEAFF.